This T cell receptor (beta chain) was captured in a study of CD8+CD57+ T cells in acquired aplastic anemia. Genomic DNA constituted the template upon which TCR beta VDJ and CDR3 profiling was performed. One entry per CDR3 protein results from TCRdb running MiXCR on the reads. The repertoire includes 110,000 or so distinct CDR3 sequences, 51% of them detected once, and roughly a third sits in the top ten. CDR1 and CDR2 from the germline V gene are PRHDT and FYEKMQ (reference sequence). The CDR3 totals 16 residues. V dropped 4 bases and J dropped 0 bases, with 13 bases sitting between them. In this sample, this clonotype turned up a few times.

This chain links TRBV13 with TRBJ1-3; D possibly corresponds to TRBD1 (5 bases). Sequenced input: sorted CD4+, CD8+, or CD8+CD57+ T cells (not recorded which) from PBMCs. The TCR was taken from a human donor in good health, serving as a control. The CDR3 loop reads CASSWTRGLSGNTIYF. CDR3 nucleotide sequence: TGTGCCAGCAGCTGGACCCGGGGACTCTCTGGAAACACCATATATTTT.